The 20 T cell receptor beta chains in this list originate from one sample, sequenced in a study of blood T cell repertoires in COVID-19. The method was immunoSEQ multiplex PCR; TCRdb's version includes in-frame clones alone and lacks a portion of them. Of some 120,000 clones in the sample, roughly 85% were seen once. Sequencing was carried out using peripheral blood. These receptor sequences come from a human donor in a cohort sampled during active COVID-19.

The chain combines TRBV7-9 with TRBJ2-5; a weak D match, TRBD2 (6 bases). With 5 bases removed from V and 4 bases from J, the gap between germline ends came to 14 bases. Germline V gene data show CDR1 as SEHNR and CDR2 as FQNEAQ (reference sequence). This CDR3 is built from 14 residues. The CDR3, as DNA: TGTGCCAGCAGCCCCCCGGGAGCGTCAGAGACCCAGTACTTC. Its translation: CASSPPGASETQYF. Combining the CDR3 with reference TRBV7-9 and TRBJ2-5 gives the whole variable domain DTGVSQNPRHKITKRGQNVTFRCDPISEHNRLYWYRQTLGQGPEFLTYFQNEAQLEKSRLLSDRFSAERPKGSFSTLEIQRTEQGDSAMYLCASSPPGASETQYFGPGTRLLVL.

The CDR3 sequence is CASRLFGATSGTSGIDTQYF. The CDR3 nucleotides are TGCGCCAGCAGGCTATTCGGCGCGACATCAGGAACTAGCGGGATCGATACGCAGTATTTT. The V call is TRBV5-1, the J call TRBJ2-3; 10 nucleotides align to TRBD2. There are 20 residues in the CDR3. Trimming cost V 5 bases and J 6 bases; bases outside gene matches: 24. CDR1 is SGHRS, CDR2 YFSETQ, per germline. The entire variable domain, with the rest obtained from reference TRBV5-1 and TRBJ2-3, is as follows: KAGVTQTPRYLIKTRGQQVTLSCSPISGHRSVSWYQQTPGQGLQFLFEYFSETQRNKGNFPGRFSGRQFSNSRSEMNVSTLELGDSALYLCASRLFGATSGTSGIDTQYFGPGTRLTVL.

This chain links TRBV19 with TRBJ1-2; 8 bases align to TRBD1. Looked up from germline, CDR1 is LNHDA and CDR2 is SQIVND (reference sequence). V shed 7 bases, J shed 6 bases, and the junction held 7 bases outside the gene matches. The length of the CDR3 is 13 residues. CDR3 region: CASIQQGDDGYTF. CDR3 DNA: TGTGCCAGTATCCAACAGGGGGACGATGGCTACACCTTC. The whole variable domain, filled in from reference TRBV19 and TRBJ1-2, reads DGGITQSPKYLFRKEGQNVTLSCEQNLNHDAMYWYRQDPGQGLRLIYYSQIVNDFQKGDIAEGYSVSREKKESFPLTVTSAQKNPTAFYLCASIQQGDDGYTFGSGTRLTVV.

This chain uses TRBV12-3 or TRBV12-4 with TRBJ2-1, with 8 bases that match TRBD1. V lost 5 bases and J lost 15; bases outside the gene matches: 9. The CDR3 runs to 12 residues. The CDR3 nucleotides are TGTGCCAGCAGTCTGGACAGGGTTCGGGGGTTCTTC. Its translation: CASSLDRVRGFF.

In this sample, this clone turned up a few times. This sequence joins TRBV5-6 and TRBJ1-2, with D hard to call. Trimming left V 3 bases short and J 9 bases short, with 18 bases between. The CDR3 totals 14 residues. Germline CDR1 reads SGHDT; CDR2 reads YYEEEE. CDR3 protein: CASSYNTELGSYTF. CDR3 in DNA: TGTGCCAGCAGCTATAATACAGAGCTCGGGAGCTACACCTTC.

The chain employs TRBV21-1 and TRBJ2-3; the table's D call of TRBD2 was not tested on the DNA. TRBV21-1 is listed as a pseudogene. There are 17 residues in the CDR3. The CDR3 nucleotides are TGTGCCAGCAGCAACGCGGGGGCGGGGCGAAACACAGATACGCAGTATTTT. The encoded protein is CASSNAGAGRNTDTQYF.

The chain has TRBV19 and TRBJ2-5; tentatively, D is TRBD2 (6 bases). In germline, CDR1 is LNHDA, CDR2 SQIVND (reference sequence). CDR3 length: 14 residues. The V end lost 7 bases, the J end lost 1 base, and 13 bases lay between the germline ends. CDR3 residues: CASNAGGLQETQYF. The CDR3 DNA is TGTGCCAGTAACGCTGGAGGGCTCCAAGAGACCCAGTACTTC.

The chain recombines TRBV5-1 with TRBJ2-4, with a possible D match to TRBD2 (6 bases). This CDR3 has 16 residues. Germline CDR1 reads SGHRS; CDR2 reads YFSETQ. The V end was cut by 4 bases, the J end by 0 bases, with 14 bases between. Here the CDR3 DNA reads TGCGCCAGCAGCCCACGGGGGTTGAGAGCCAAAAACATTCAGTACTTC. This sequence encodes CASSPRGLRAKNIQYF.

The V gene is TRBV9, the J gene TRBJ2-4, with 10 bases identical to TRBD2. CDR3 length equals 20 residues. Germline lookup yields CDR1 SGDLS and CDR2 YYNGEE. V gave up 0 bases and J gave up 2 bases; unmatched junction bases: 14. This chain's CDR3 is CASSVGLQRGGRLTKNIQYF. The CDR3 nucleotides read TGTGCCAGCAGCGTAGGTTTACAGCGGGGGGGACGCCTCACCAAAAACATTCAGTACTTC. Full variable domain (rest looked up from reference TRBV9 and TRBJ2-4): DSGVTQTPKHLITATGQRVTLRCSPRSGDLSVYWYQQSLDQGLQFLIQYYNGEERAKGNILERFSAQQFPDLHSELNLSSLELGDSALYFCASSVGLQRGGRLTKNIQYFGAGTRLSVL.

This clone appeared a few times. The chain uses TRBV30 and TRBJ2-7; 8 bases map to TRBD2. This CDR3 contains 13 residues. Trimming at V came to 3 bases and at J to 5 bases, leaving 6 bases not matched to a gene. Germline-derived CDR1 and CDR2 are GTSNPN and SVGIG (reference sequence). The CDR3 protein is CAWSRGLADEQYV. CDR3 sequence (DNA): TGTGCCTGGAGCCGAGGACTAGCCGACGAGCAGTACGTC.

This clone turned up a few times. The chain carries TRBV7-9 and TRBJ2-7; TRBD2 matches 7 bases. This CDR3 has 15 residues. CDR1 is SEHNR and CDR2 is FQNEAQ in the germline V gene (reference sequence). J lost 2 bases, V lost 5 bases, and 9 bases had no gene match. This CDR3 reads CASSATLGGTYEQYF. Here the CDR3 DNA reads TGTGCCAGCAGCGCGACCCTGGGGGGGACCTACGAGCAGTACTTC.

The chain is built from TRBV11-3 and TRBJ2-2; a possible D gene is TRBD1 (7 bases). Trimming shortened V by 5 bases and J by 5 bases, and 15 bases separated the two germline ends. Germline-derived CDR1 and CDR2 are SGHNT and YENEEA. The CDR3 is 15 residues long. The CDR3 sequence is CASSAGGGGTGELFF. CDR3 DNA sequence: TGTGCCAGCAGCGCAGGGGGAGGAGGAACCGGGGAGCTGTTTTTT. The complete variable domain, with remaining parts taken from reference TRBV11-3 and TRBJ2-2, reads EAGVVQSPRYKIIEKKQPVAFWCNPISGHNTLYWYLQNLGQGPELLIRYENEEAVDDSQLPKDRFSAERLKGVDSTLKIQPAELGDSAVYLCASSAGGGGTGELFFGEGSRLTVL.

This clone was observed a handful of times. The V gene is TRBV20-1, the J gene TRBJ2-3, with TRBD1 identical over 8 bases. The CDR3 runs to 15 residues. In germline, CDR1 is DFQATT, CDR2 SNEGSKA (reference sequence). The V gene end was trimmed by 3 bases and the J gene end by 4 bases; junction bases not matched to a gene: 9. The chain's CDR3 is CSASRTGTYSDTQYF. In nucleotides, the CDR3 is TGCAGTGCTAGTCGGACAGGGACTTATTCAGATACGCAGTATTTT.

V and J are TRBV9 and TRBJ2-4, with a possible D match to TRBD1 (6 bases). Germline values: CDR1 SGDLS, CDR2 YYNGEE. The CDR3 is 15 residues long. V lost 4 bases, J lost 7 bases, and 18 bases lay in between. CDR3 sequence (DNA): TGTGCCAGCAGCCAGGGGACCTTAGGCCAGAACATTCAGTACTTC. Its translation: CASSQGTLGQNIQYF. Supplemented by reference TRBV9 and TRBJ2-4, the full variable domain reads DSGVTQTPKHLITATGQRVTLRCSPRSGDLSVYWYQQSLDQGLQFLIQYYNGEERAKGNILERFSAQQFPDLHSELNLSSLELGDSALYFCASSQGTLGQNIQYFGAGTRLSVL.

The gene calls are TRBV30 and TRBJ2-1, with no clear D. Trimming took 0 bases from V and 9 from J, leaving 6 bases between them. Germline V gene lookup returns CDR1 GTSNPN and CDR2 SVGIG (reference sequence). The CDR3 is 11 amino acids. CDR3 residues: CAWSVAGEQFF. The CDR3 bases are TGTGCCTGGAGTGTAGCCGGTGAGCAGTTCTTC.

The V gene is TRBV6-5, the J gene TRBJ1-2; D might be TRBD1 (5 bases). The CDR3 has 14 residues. Trimming stripped 5 bases from V and 3 bases from J, with 13 bases between. CDR1 and CDR2 (germline): MNHEY, SVGAGI. CDR3 residues: CASSPDTWHYGYTF. Here the CDR3 DNA reads TGTGCCAGCAGTCCGGACACCTGGCACTATGGCTACACCTTC.

This clone was detected only once. The J gene is TRBJ1-1, the V gene TRBV7-2, with D unresolved. Per the germline V gene, CDR1 is SGHTA and CDR2 is FQGNSA. This CDR3 has 14 residues. Trimming removed 6 bases at V and 4 bases at J, with 15 bases between. The chain's CDR3 is CASRQSPYPTEAFF. CDR3 DNA: TGTGCCAGCAGACAGAGCCCCTATCCCACTGAAGCTTTCTTT.

The chain joins TRBV7-8 to TRBJ2-5, with D possibly being TRBD1 or TRBD2 (5 bases each). V lost 5 bases, J lost 2 bases, and 12 bases lay in between. This CDR3 has 14 residues. Germline V gene lookup returns CDR1 SGHVS and CDR2 FQNEAQ. As DNA, the CDR3 is TGTGCCAGCAGCCGAGGGGTAGCTCAAGAGACCCAGTACTTC. Amino acid sequence: CASSRGVAQETQYF. The whole variable domain, remainder taken from reference TRBV7-8 and TRBJ2-5, is GAGVSQSPRYKVAKRGQDVALRCDPISGHVSLFWYQQALGQGPEFLTYFQNEAQLDKSGLPSDRFFAERPEGSVSTLKIQRTQQEDSAVYLCASSRGVAQETQYFGPGTRLLVL.

This chain joins TRBV19 and TRBJ1-6; D is unclear. The germline V and J ends were trimmed by 7 bases and 7 bases, with 14 bases remaining between them. CDR3 length: 14 amino acids. Germline V CDR1 and CDR2: LNHDA, SQIVND (reference sequence). The CDR3 coding sequence is TGTGCCAGTACAAGCTTTAGTGCCAATTCACCCCTCCACTTT. As protein: CASTSFSANSPLHF.

The rearrangement uses TRBV3-1 (or the pseudogene TRBV3-2) and TRBJ2-1, with 12 bases lining up with TRBD2. From germline, CDR1 is LGHDT and CDR2 YNNKEL (reference sequence). The CDR3 runs to 17 residues. The ends lost 4 bases at V and 6 bases at J; junction bases unmatched: 10. The CDR3 spells CASSLLPSGRALNEQFF. In DNA form, the CDR3 reads TGTGCCAGCAGCCTTCTACCTAGCGGGAGGGCCCTCAATGAGCAGTTCTTC.